This T cell receptor (beta chain) was profiled in a study of technical replicates of blood from several donors. The assay was immunoSEQ multiplex PCR, and TCRdb's table has in-frame clones only and misses some. The sample records approximately 80,000 clones, more than 95% being singletons. This CDR3 contains 14 residues. Trimming stripped 4 bases from V and 6 bases from J, with 15 bases between. Germline V gene sequence: CDR1 LNHNV, CDR2 YYDKDF (reference sequence). The chain uses TRBV15 and TRBJ1-1, with D possibly being TRBD1 (5 bases). The sample consisted of T cells isolated from PBMCs. The sequence derives from a human donor in good health. CDR3 nucleotides: TGTGCCACCAGCAATACAGGTGGAGTCTCTGAAGCTTTCTTT. Translated: CATSNTGGVSEAFF.